The 32 T cell receptor beta chains listed next were all sequenced from one sample in a study of identical twins. TCRdb ran MiXCR on the 5' RACE reads and lists one entry per CDR3 protein. The table has approximately 890,000 distinct CDR3 sequences, 10% to 15% seen once. The same sample was also used in a study of yellow fever vaccine responses in identical twins.

The sequencing sample was made of PBMCs. The origin of the receptors is a woman aged 18-29 years in good health.

The table lists this clonotype with a few counts. The chain combines TRBV7-9 with TRBJ2-5; 8 bases fit TRBD1. V lost 4 bases, J lost 2 bases, and 9 bases stayed unmatched. Germline V CDR1 and CDR2: SEHNR, FQNEAQ (reference sequence). This CDR3 region has 16 residues. In DNA form, the CDR3 reads TGTGCCAGCAGCTCATACCCCCGGGACAGGCAAGAGACCCAGTACTTC. Its translation: CASSSYPRDRQETQYF.

This sequence joins TRBV5-1 and TRBJ2-3, with TRBD2 identical over 11 bases. The germline V gene encodes CDR1 SGHRS and CDR2 YFSETQ. This CDR3 region has 15 residues. Losses at the gene ends were 0 bases for V and 7 bases for J; bases not matched to a gene: 4. CDR3 nucleotides: TGCGCCAGCAGCTTGGACGGGACTAGCGGCTATACGCAGTATTTT. Its protein product is CASSLDGTSGYTQYF.

This clonotype appeared a few times. The rearrangement joins TRBV20-1 to TRBJ2-5; D ambiguous. The V end was cut by 2 bases, the J end by 5 bases, with 18 bases between. CDR1 DFQATT and CDR2 SNEGSKA come from the germline V gene (reference sequence). This CDR3 is built from 15 residues. The CDR3 sequence is CSARPPTVPRETQYF. CDR3 in DNA: TGCAGTGCTAGACCCCCCACTGTACCCCGGGAGACCCAGTACTTC.

In this sample, this clonotype turned up a few times. The chain is built from TRBV7-8 and TRBJ2-4; 11 bases line up with TRBD2. J gave up 0 bases and V 5 bases, and 12 bases lay outside the gene matches. The V gene's germline CDR1 is SGHVS and CDR2 FQNEAQ. The CDR3 length is 19 residues. This CDR3 reads CASSAAGLAEAVAKNIQYF. For the CDR3, the DNA is TGTGCCAGCAGCGCGGCGGGACTAGCGGAGGCGGTAGCCAAAAACATTCAGTACTTC.

Of note for this clonotype: At one end the junction does not follow the germline gene, possibly because of a read error. This chain joins TRBV20-1 and TRBJ2-1; 9 positions match TRBD2. Germline CDR1 DFQATT, CDR2 SNEGSKA (reference sequence). This CDR3 is 15 amino acids long. In DNA, the CDR3 is TGCTGTGCTAGAGATCTTGCGGGAGGGCCTAGTGAGCAGTTCTTC. Its translation: CCARDLAGGPSEQFF.

This clonotype was observed a handful of times. One junction end disagrees with the germline gene, perhaps due to a read error. CDR3: CASSLAGGTGLIF. In DNA, the CDR3 is TGTGCCAGCAGCTTAGCGGGGGGGACAGGGTTGATCTTC. This chain joins TRBV7-3 and TRBJ2-1; possibly TRBD1 or TRBD2 for D (9 bases each). Germline V lookup: CDR1 SGHTA, CDR2 FQGTGA. The CDR3 spans 13 residues.

The chain couples TRBV10-3 to TRBJ1-2; D is uncertain. Germline V gives CDR1 ENHRY, CDR2 SYGVKD. The V end was cut by 7 bases, the J end by 8 bases, with 17 bases between. The CDR3 has 13 amino acids. This CDR3 reads CAITDRDLSGYTF. The CDR3, as DNA: TGTGCCATCACTGATCGGGATCTGAGCGGCTACACCTTC.

A note on this clonotype: The junction departs from the called germline gene at one end, perhaps through a read error. The V call is TRBV20-1, the J call TRBJ2-1, with a weak D call TRBD2 (6 bases). Germline CDR1 and CDR2: DFQATT and SNEGSKA (reference sequence). The CDR3 sequence is 11 residues long. Here the CDR3 DNA reads TGCAGTGCTTCCCGGGACTCCCAAATCCTCTTC. This sequence encodes CSASRDSQILF.

This clonotype was picked up a small number of times. The chain has TRBV28 and TRBJ2-7; 10 nucleotides align to TRBD1. Germline CDR1 is MDHEN and CDR2 is SYDVKM. This CDR3 has 14 amino acids. With V trimmed by 4 bases and J by 6 bases, 6 bases remained unmatched. CDR3 in amino acids: CASSSGTGVREQYF. CDR3 bases: TGTGCCAGCAGTTCCGGGACAGGGGTTCGCGAGCAGTACTTC.

This clonotype was recorded at least ten times. CDR3 sequence: CASRPPERYTGELFF. The CDR3 coding sequence is TGTGCCAGCAGGCCGCCCGAGAGATACACCGGGGAGCTGTTTTTT. The chain joins TRBV28 to TRBJ2-2; D call uncertain. Germline-derived CDR1 and CDR2 are MDHEN and SYDVKM. Trimming pared 6 bases from V and 3 bases from J, leaving 14 bases between. The CDR3 runs 15 residues.

This chain links TRBV20-1 with TRBJ2-1, with 11 nucleotides matching TRBD2. V gave up 6 bases and J gave up 3 bases; unmatched junction bases: 7. The CDR3 has 15 residues. Germline CDR1 reads DFQATT; CDR2 reads SNEGSKA (reference sequence). The CDR3 bases are TGCAGTGCCTTACTAGCGGGAGTTCTCTACAATGAGCAGTTCTTC. Translated: CSALLAGVLYNEQFF.

The V call is TRBV20-1, the J call TRBJ2-5; no firm D call. The CDR3 is 14 residues long. With 0 bases removed from V and 3 bases from J, the gap between germline ends came to 11 bases. Germline-derived CDR1 and CDR2 are DFQATT and SNEGSKA (reference sequence). CDR3 nucleotide sequence: TGCAGTGCTAGAGATCTTAGTTATAAAGAGACCCAGTACTTC. Translation gives CSARDLSYKETQYF.

The V and J genes are TRBV27 and TRBJ1-1; D is unclear. Looked up from germline, CDR1 is MNHEY and CDR2 is SMNVEV (reference sequence). V was trimmed by 7 bases and J by 7 bases, leaving 22 bases between them. The CDR3 runs 15 residues. The CDR3 DNA reads as TGTGCCAGCACCGGGGAGGGATCCCTCTTTGATGAAGCTTTCTTT. Translating gives CASTGEGSLFDEAFF.

This rearrangement joins TRBV7-9 to TRBJ2-7, with TRBD1 identical over 9 bases. The CDR3 is 14 residues long. The ends lost 10 bases at V and 5 bases at J; junction bases unmatched: 12. CDR1 and CDR2 from the germline V gene are SEHNR and FQNEAQ (reference sequence). CDR3 in DNA: TGTGCCATCAGAGAAGAAGGGACAGGGCACGAGCAGTACTTC. Translating it yields CAIREEGTGHEQYF. The entire variable domain, with the rest obtained from reference TRBV7-9 and TRBJ2-7, is as follows: DTGVSQNPRHKITKRGQNVTFRCDPISEHNRLYWYRQTLGQGPEFLTYFQNEAQLEKSRLLSDRFSAERPKGSFSTLEIQRTEQGDSAMYLCAIREEGTGHEQYFGPGTRLTVT.

This clonotype was found a few times. The V and J genes are TRBV7-8 and TRBJ2-3; TRBD2 is a possible D gene (6 bases). The CDR3 has 12 residues. Germline-derived CDR1 and CDR2 are SGHVS and FQNEAQ. V shed 8 bases and J shed 6 bases, with 12 bases lying between them. The CDR3 DNA is TGTGCCAGCGCACCCAGCGGGGATACGCAGTATTTT. The encoded protein is CASAPSGDTQYF.

The CDR3 region is CASSPSYKGTQETQYF. CDR3 bases: TGTGCCAGCAGCCCGTCTTATAAGGGCACCCAAGAGACCCAGTACTTC. The chain links TRBV28 to TRBJ2-5; no firm D call. In germline, CDR1 is MDHEN, CDR2 SYDVKM. Trimming removed 6 bases at V and 1 base at J, with 18 bases between. The CDR3 is made up of 16 amino acids.

This clonotype has at least ten counts. The rearrangement links TRBV15 to TRBJ1-2; 7 bases are shared with TRBD1. V dropped 8 bases and J dropped 0; count of bases not matched to a gene: 6. CDR1 and CDR2 (germline): LNHNV, YYDKDF (reference sequence). There are 14 residues in the CDR3. The CDR3 coding sequence is TGTGCCACCCACGGGACAGACACTAACTATGGCTACACCTTC. This encodes CATHGTDTNYGYTF.

V is TRBV18 and J is TRBJ2-7; 8 bases map to TRBD1. The CDR3 has 12 amino acids. J lost 10 bases, V lost 3 bases, and 5 bases had no gene match. Germline CDR1 and CDR2: KGHSH and LQKENI. CDR3 bases: TGTGCCAGCTCACCGGACAGGGTCCAACAGTACGTC. Amino acids: CASSPDRVQQYV.

This clonotype was seen only a few times. The rearrangement joins TRBV10-2 to TRBJ1-3; 9 bases fit TRBD1. This CDR3 contains 18 residues. The germline CDR1 and CDR2 sequences are WSHSY and SAAADI. After removal of 3 bases from V and 0 bases from J, the junction contained 9 bases not matched to a gene. The CDR3 DNA reads TGCGCCAGCAGTGAATGGTGGGACAGGGAAATCTCTGGAAACACCATATATTTT. This gives the protein CASSEWWDREISGNTIYF.

In this sample, this clonotype turned up a few times. The gene calls are TRBV28 and TRBJ1-6; D call uncertain. Germline V gene sequence: CDR1 MDHEN, CDR2 SYDVKM. The CDR3 sequence is 13 residues long. V was clipped by 8 bases and J by 9 bases, with 14 bases between them. CDR3 sequence reads: CASVGVNGSPLHF. The CDR3 region has the DNA TGTGCCAGCGTTGGAGTGAACGGTTCACCCCTCCACTTT.

J is TRBJ2-6 and V is TRBV6-2 or TRBV6-3, with D possibly being TRBD1 (6 bases). CDR1 MNHEY and CDR2 SVGEGT come from the germline V gene. CDR3 length equals 15 residues. Trimming removed 8 bases at V and 0 bases at J, with 11 bases between. The CDR3, as DNA: TGTGCCAGCCGGCAGGGGAGCTCTGGGGCCAACGTCCTGACTTTC. This sequence encodes CASRQGSSGANVLTF.

The chain uses TRBV5-1 and TRBJ2-3, with 8 bases identical to TRBD2. V gave up 4 bases and J gave up 1 base; unmatched junction bases: 14. Germline V CDR1 and CDR2: SGHRS, YFSETQ. The CDR3 length is 18 residues. CDR3 region: CASSITSGIVSGTDTQYF. In DNA form, the CDR3 reads TGCGCCAGCAGCATAACTAGCGGTATAGTGTCTGGCACAGATACGCAGTATTTT. The whole variable domain, remainder taken from reference TRBV5-1 and TRBJ2-3, is KAGVTQTPRYLIKTRGQQVTLSCSPISGHRSVSWYQQTPGQGLQFLFEYFSETQRNKGNFPGRFSGRQFSNSRSEMNVSTLELGDSALYLCASSITSGIVSGTDTQYFGPGTRLTVL.

The chain is built from TRBV18 and TRBJ2-7, with 12 bases identical to TRBD2. The V segment lost 5 bases and the J segment 6 bases; nucleotides outside the gene matches: 8. Germline values: CDR1 KGHSH, CDR2 LQKENI. The CDR3 runs to 15 residues. The DNA for the CDR3 is TGTGCCAGCTCAACCCTAGCGGGGGGGGCCTCCGAGCAGTACTTC. Protein product: CASSTLAGGASEQYF.

This chain links TRBV20-1 with TRBJ2-1; 7 nucleotides align to TRBD2. The V segment lost 0 bases and the J segment 4 bases; nucleotides outside the gene matches: 9. The CDR3 covers 16 residues. Germline V gives CDR1 DFQATT, CDR2 SNEGSKA (reference sequence). The CDR3 coding sequence is TGCAGTGCTAGAGATGGGGCGGGAGTGTTTTACAATGAGCAGTTCTTC. Translated, it gives CSARDGAGVFYNEQFF.

This clonotype was counted a few times. V and J are TRBV4-2 and TRBJ2-2, with TRBD2 identical over 7 bases. The CDR3 totals 16 residues. The trim removed 1 base at V and 5 bases at J, leaving 7 bases unmatched. The V gene's germline CDR1 is LGHNA and CDR2 YNFKEQ. The chain's CDR3 is CASSQVTSATTGELFF. In nucleotides, the CDR3 is TGTGCCAGCAGCCAAGTCACTAGCGCCACAACCGGGGAGCTGTTTTTT.

The gene calls are TRBV29-1 and TRBJ1-2; TRBD1 might be the D (6 bases). The CDR3 length is 14 residues. Trimming took 2 bases from V and 6 from J, leaving 16 bases between them. From germline, CDR1 is SQVTM and CDR2 ANQGSEA. The CDR3 DNA sequence: TGCAGCGTTGAACACGGGGGCAGGGGTAATGGCTACACCTTC. It codes for CSVEHGGRGNGYTF.

This clonotype appeared many times. The chain combines TRBV5-1 with TRBJ2-7; 9 nucleotides agree with TRBD2. The CDR3 contains 15 residues. V dropped 3 bases and J dropped 1; count of bases not matched to a gene: 5. Germline V lookup: CDR1 SGHRS, CDR2 YFSETQ. The CDR3: CASSSGTSISYEQYF. In DNA form, the CDR3 reads TGCGCCAGCAGCTCCGGGACTAGCATTTCCTACGAGCAGTACTTC.

This clonotype came up a few times. V gene TRBV4-1 combines with J gene TRBJ2-2; the D gene is possibly TRBD1 (5 bases). The V gene lost 1 base and the J gene lost 2 bases, with 14 bases spanning the gap. CDR1 and CDR2 from the germline V gene are MGHRA and YSYEKL. CDR3 size: 17 residues. The chain's CDR3 is CASSQVFLDRNTGELFF. CDR3 nucleotides: TGCGCCAGCAGCCAAGTATTCCTCGACAGAAACACCGGGGAGCTGTTTTTT.

The CDR3 DNA is TGCGCCAGCAGCTTGGGGACTAGCGGGAGTGGTGAGCAGTTCTTC. Translated: CASSLGTSGSGEQFF. The chain combines TRBV5-1 with TRBJ2-1, with 13 bases aligning to TRBD2. The V segment lost 0 bases and the J segment 9 bases; nucleotides outside the gene matches: 3. The CDR3 sequence is 15 residues long. CDR1 is SGHRS and CDR2 is YFSETQ in the germline V gene.

This clonotype turned up a few times. The rearrangement uses TRBV20-1 and TRBJ2-1; unclear D gene. Germline CDR1 reads DFQATT; CDR2 reads SNEGSKA (reference sequence). V lost 0 bases and J 2 bases, leaving 8 bases between the germline ends. CDR3 size: 14 residues. CDR3 nucleotides: TGCAGTGCTAGAGATGACACCGCCTACAATGAGCAGTTCTTC. It translates to CSARDDTAYNEQFF.

This clonotype was observed a handful of times. The chain uses TRBV4-1 and TRBJ2-4, with 7 bases matching TRBD2. The CDR3 totals 17 residues. With V trimmed by 0 bases and J by 0 bases, 5 bases remained unmatched. Germline-derived CDR1 and CDR2 are MGHRA and YSYEKL. This chain's CDR3 is CASSQEGGSLAKNIQYF. In nucleotides, the CDR3 is TGCGCCAGCAGCCAAGAGGGGGGGAGTCTAGCCAAAAACATTCAGTACTTC.

The rearrangement joins TRBV10-3 to TRBJ2-1; D is possibly TRBD2 (5 bases). V was clipped by 7 bases and J by 1 base, with 17 bases between them. The length of the CDR3 is 16 residues. CDR1 and CDR2 from the germline V gene are ENHRY and SYGVKD. The CDR3 DNA is TGTGCCATCACCGATTCTAGCTTGGGTTCCTACAATGAGCAGTTCTTC. Its protein is CAITDSSLGSYNEQFF.